These 12 T cell receptor beta chains were sequenced from one sample in a study of CD8+ T cells in alopecia areata. RNA extraction was followed by reverse transcription into cDNA, which acted as the sequencing template. Only in-frame clones appear in the TCRdb table, and some are missing; sequencing was by immunoSEQ multiplex PCR. This sample has 160,000 or so clones, with less than 75% found just once. Sequenced here: CD8+ T cells sorted from blood, sampled at week 0. The receptors were gathered from a human donor with alopecia areata.

This chain links TRBV29-1 with TRBJ1-2, with D hard to call. Germline V lookup: CDR1 SQVTM, CDR2 ANQGSEA. V lost 3 bases and J lost 8, with 13 bases in between. CDR3 length: 12 residues. The DNA for the CDR3 is TGCAGCGTTGACATAGGAACTATGGGCTACACCTTC. Protein: CSVDIGTMGYTF.

This chain joins TRBV15 and TRBJ2-5; 7 bases are shared with TRBD1. Per the germline V gene, CDR1 is LNHNV and CDR2 is YYDKDF (reference sequence). CDR3 length equals 15 residues. With 3 bases clipped from V and 5 bases from J, the junction kept 9 bases outside the gene matches. DNA for the CDR3: TGTGCCACCAGCAGTTCAACAGGGGACGGGGAGACCCAGTACTTC. This codes for CATSSSTGDGETQYF.

The chain recombines TRBV6-1 with TRBJ2-3; either TRBD1 or TRBD2 may supply D (5 bases each). Per germline, CDR1 MNHNS and CDR2 SASEGT. Trimming took 2 bases from V and 0 from J, leaving 9 bases between them. This CDR3 contains 15 residues. CDR3 sequence reads: CASSENEGSTDTQYF. CDR3 DNA sequence: TGTGCCAGCAGTGAAAACGAGGGGAGCACAGATACGCAGTATTTT.

The rearrangement joins TRBV6-5 to TRBJ2-1; 8 nucleotides match TRBD1. This CDR3 has 15 residues. Looked up from germline, CDR1 is MNHEY and CDR2 is SVGAGI. With V trimmed by 6 bases and J by 4 bases, 8 bases remained unmatched. CDR3 loop: CASSPGQGGYNEQFF. Here the CDR3 DNA reads TGTGCCAGCAGCCCCGGACAGGGCGGATACAATGAGCAGTTCTTC.

The chain couples TRBV30 to TRBJ2-7, with D unclear. CDR1 is GTSNPN, CDR2 SVGIG, per germline (reference sequence). There are 13 residues in the CDR3. V lost 2 bases and J lost 3, with 11 bases in between. The CDR3 DNA is TGTGCCTGGAGTACGGCCCGGAGCTACGAGCAGTACTTC. Translation gives CAWSTARSYEQYF.

This chain joins TRBV15 and TRBJ1-5; D possibly corresponds to TRBD1 (6 bases). There are 13 residues in the CDR3. The V gene's germline CDR1 is LNHNV and CDR2 YYDKDF (reference sequence). The germline V and J ends were trimmed by 6 bases and 5 bases, with 11 bases remaining between them. This chain's CDR3 is CATSGQQYQPQHF. DNA for the CDR3: TGTGCCACCAGTGGACAGCAGTATCAGCCCCAGCATTTT.

The J gene is TRBJ2-5, the V gene TRBV7-9; D not certain. Germline values: CDR1 SEHNR, CDR2 FQNEAQ (reference sequence). The V gene lost 5 bases and the J gene lost 4 bases, with 14 bases spanning the gap. The CDR3 totals 14 residues. The CDR3 loop is CASSPRTDPETQYF. Here the CDR3 DNA reads TGTGCCAGCAGCCCGCGGACGGACCCAGAGACCCAGTACTTC.

This chain links TRBV7-9 with TRBJ1-2; a possible D gene is TRBD1 (5 bases). The CDR3 loop spans 15 amino acids. Trimming pared 0 bases from V and 4 bases from J, leaving 12 bases between. Looked up from germline, CDR1 is SEHNR and CDR2 is FQNEAQ (reference sequence). CDR3 sequence reads: CASSLALSDIYGYTF. The CDR3 coding sequence is TGTGCCAGCAGCTTAGCGCTATCGGACATCTATGGCTACACCTTC.

This clone came up a few times. The rearrangement links TRBV6-6 to TRBJ1-2; perhaps TRBD1 as D (5 bases). Germline CDR1 MNHNY, CDR2 SVGAGI (reference sequence). The CDR3 totals 12 residues. V dropped 6 bases and J dropped 8 bases, with 13 bases sitting between them. Written as DNA, the CDR3 is TGTGCCAGCAGGGACCAGGGTGGAGGCTACACCTTC. It codes for CASRDQGGGYTF.

The chain links TRBV30 to TRBJ1-1; D is perhaps TRBD1 (6 bases). Germline CDR1 reads GTSNPN; CDR2 reads SVGIG (reference sequence). V lost 5 bases and J lost 7, with 14 bases in between. The CDR3 has 12 amino acids. This CDR3 is CAWLRGTSEAFF. The CDR3 bases are TGTGCCTGGCTACGGGGGACAAGTGAAGCTTTCTTT.

V gene TRBV2 combines with J gene TRBJ2-4; possibly TRBD1 for D (5 bases). The CDR3 covers 14 residues. The V gene's germline CDR1 is SNHLY and CDR2 FYNNEI. Deletions cut 4 bases from V and 4 bases from J, with 11 bases between. CDR3 nucleotide sequence: TGTGCCAGCAGTGGTAAACAGGCTAAAAACATTCAGTACTTC. The encoded protein is CASSGKQAKNIQYF.

The chain carries TRBV25-1 and TRBJ2-5; D unresolved. The V gene lost 8 bases and the J gene lost 7 bases, with 8 bases spanning the gap. The CDR3 loop spans 10 amino acids. Germline V CDR1 and CDR2: MGHDK, SYGVNS. This CDR3 reads CASGMGTQYF. CDR3 in DNA: TGTGCCAGCGGGATGGGGACCCAGTACTTC.